Sequencing of this TCR beta chain was carried out in a study of CD8 T cells in ankylosing spondylitis. Study-level points and caveats: Ankylosing spondylitis blood seemed to carry a telltale TCR beta motif made of seven or eight highly homologous variants. Earlier studies detected some motif variants in reactive arthritis synovial fluid and blood. Reportedly, disease-linked clones are significantly enriched in ankylosing spondylitis patients' matched synovial fluid.

The CDR3 contains 13 residues. The germline V gene has CDR1 MNHNS and CDR2 SASEGT. Trimming cost V 8 bases and J 1 base, with 11 bases left between them. This clonotype was found a few times. No antigen is known for it. It was by quantitative 5'-RACE with molecular barcodes that TCR beta libraries were made. Using its own MiXCR run on the 5' RACE reads, TCRdb lists one record per CDR3 protein. The sample has 100,000 to 150,000 distinct CDR3 sequences, approximately 10% seen once. The TCR was taken from a male donor with ankylosing spondylitis or in good health (not recorded which). The chain couples TRBV6-1 to TRBJ2-5; D gene ambiguous. The sequencing sample was made of blood, either unsorted or a sorted T cell fraction (not recorded which). The CDR3 DNA reads TGTGCCAGCTCAGCGACCCTCCAAGAGACCCAGTACTTC. It encodes CASSATLQETQYF.